This TCR beta chain was captured by sequencing in a study of OX40 agonist ivuxolimab in advanced cancers. About the research overall: Males comprised about 78% of the group, whose mean age was approximately 60 years (range about 20 to 85). Allowance was made for prior anti-PD-1, anti-PD-L1 or anti-CTLA-4 therapy, and about 37% had some.

V dropped 0 bases and J dropped 9; count of bases not matched to a gene: 7. Germline CDR1 is LGHNA and CDR2 is YNFKEQ. The CDR3 runs 15 residues. Assay used: immunoSEQ multiplex PCR; TCRdb lists only in-frame clones, some missing. The sample records around 62,000 clones, around 85% being singletons. This clone was found a few times. The sample in question was CD4+ or CD8+ T cells sorted from blood, obtained in a trial of the OX40 agonist ivuxolimab. The rearrangement joins TRBV4-2 to TRBJ2-2, with TRBD1 matching 7 bases. The TCR was taken from an adult with an advanced solid tumor such as melanoma, head and neck, liver or kidney cancer. CDR3: CASSQDRDRSRELFF. DNA of the CDR3: TGTGCCAGCAGCCAAGATAGGGACAGAAGCCGGGAGCTGTTTTTT.